This T cell receptor (beta chain) was sequenced in a study of cytomegalovirus exposure and HLA in healthy donors. On this clone: The junction and the germline gene differ at one end; a read error may be behind it.

This table comes from immunoSEQ multiplex PCR, and its TCRdb copy is limited to in-frame clones, with some not included. The sample has 140,000 to 150,000 clones; around 90% are singletons. The specimen was PBMCs. This TCR was sampled from a man between 18 and 35 years old in good health and CMV-seropositive.

CDR3 residues: CASRGGAARLSF. The CDR3 nucleotides are TGTGCCAGCAGAGGGGGGGCCGCCCGGCTCTCCTTC. The chain is built from TRBV27 and TRBJ1-2; D perhaps matches TRBD1 (6 bases). Per germline, CDR1 MNHEY and CDR2 SMNVEV (reference sequence). The CDR3 extends over 12 amino acids.